This is a list of T cell receptor beta chains from one sample in a study of T cells after yellow fever vaccination. TCRdb itself ran the 5' RACE reads through MiXCR, one entry per CDR3 protein. The profile shows about 230,000 distinct CDR3 sequences, around 6.7% of them singletons. This sample comprised CD4+ T cells sorted from PBMCs, obtained on the day of the yellow fever booster vaccination. The receptors stem from a man in his thirties or forties who received the YFV17D yellow fever vaccine. Both conserved end residues are part of each CDR3. The D gene is left open where the match is weak. Where a row states a size, it is once, few, many or the class of an expanded clone; other rows omit it.

NA	TRBV29-1	TRBD2	TRBJ2-3	TGCAGCGTTGAAGCTGCTAGCGGGACGACTTCTAGCACAGATACGCAGTATTTT	CSVEAASGTTSSTDTQYF
NA	TRBV6-5	TRBD1	TRBJ1-5	TGTGCCAGCAGCCGGGACAGGGGTTTCTTAGAGCCCCAGCATTTT	CASSRDRGFLEPQHF
few	TRBV4-3	TRBD2	TRBJ2-1	TGCGCCAGCAGCCAAGAACGGAGGGCGGGAGGTCGTAATGAGCAGTTCTTC	CASSQERRAGGRNEQFF
few	TRBV20-1	NA	TRBJ2-7	TGCAGTGCTAGGGAGGGGGCGCGGTTCTCCTACGAGCAGTACTTC	CSAREGARFSYEQYF
few	TRBV5-5	NA	TRBJ1-4	TGTGCCAGCAGCTTGCTAGCGGGGGAAAAACTGTTTTTT	CASSLLAGEKLFF
NA	TRBV7-9	NA	TRBJ2-1	TGTGCCAGCAGCCCCATTGGCCGGGGTGAGCAGTTCTTC	CASSPIGRGEQFF
NA	TRBV18	TRBD2	TRBJ2-3	TGTGCCAGCTCACAACTAGCGGGGGCCACAGATACGCAGTATTTT	CASSQLAGATDTQYF
many	TRBV4-3	TRBD2	TRBJ2-3	TGCGCCAGCAGCCAGGGGAGCGGGAGGGCCACTGGGGATACGCAGTATTTT	CASSQGSGRATGDTQYF
few	TRBV24-1	NA	TRBJ2-5	TGTGCCACCAACACAGCTAATCAAGAGACCCAGTACTTC	CATNTANQETQYF
NA	TRBV5-1	TRBD2	TRBJ2-5	TGCGCCAGCAGCCCCCGGGGGGGCAGGGAAGAGACCCAGTACTTC	CASSPRGGREETQYF
NA	TRBV11-2	NA	TRBJ2-3	TGTGCCAGCAGCTTAAAATCGGCAGATACGCAGTATTTT	CASSLKSADTQYF
few	TRBV7-8	NA	TRBJ1-1	TGTGCCAGCAGCTTAATCGCATTGGGGACAAATGAAGCTTTCTTT	CASSLIALGTNEAFF
many	TRBV20-1	TRBD1	TRBJ2-7	TGCAGTGCTAGAGCGACAGGGAGTGCCTACGAGCAGTACTTC	CSARATGSAYEQYF
many	TRBV24-1	TRBD1	TRBJ2-2	TGTGCCACCAGTGATCGGGACAGTTCAAACCCGGACGGGGAGCTGTTTTTT	CATSDRDSSNPDGELFF
many	TRBV5-1	TRBD1	TRBJ2-1	TGCGCCAGCAGCTTGGAAGGGACAGGGCTTTTTTTCTTC	CASSLEGTGLFFF
NA	TRBV6-1	TRBD2	TRBJ2-3	TGTGCCAGCAGTCTATCTAGCGGGCAACGCACAGATACGCAGTATTTT	CASSLSSGQRTDTQYF
many	TRBV5-1	NA	TRBJ2-6	TGCGCCAGCAGCTTGGAGGGTAGAGGGGCCAACGTCCTGACTTTC	CASSLEGRGANVLTF
NA	TRBV7-9	NA	TRBJ1-5	TGTGCCAGCAGCTTAGAGGCAGACAATCAGCCCCAGCATTTT	CASSLEADNQPQHF
many	TRBV28	NA	TRBJ1-1	TGTGCCAGCAGTTCTGGGCAGGGGTACACTGAAGCTTTCTTT	CASSSGQGYTEAFF
few	TRBV12-3/TRBV12-4	TRBD1	TRBJ1-1	TGTGCCAGCAGATACGGACAGGGTAACACTGAAGCTTTCTTT	CASRYGQGNTEAFF
NA	TRBV20-1	NA	TRBJ2-1	TGCAGTGTTCCGACTAGAAGGTGGGAAACTGAGCAGTTCTTC	CSVPTRRWETEQFF
few	TRBV28	NA	TRBJ2-1	TGTGCCAGCAGTCCCGCTTACGCGGGGTTGGTTGAGCAGTTCTTC	CASSPAYAGLVEQFF
few	TRBV10-2	TRBD2	TRBJ2-5	TGCGCCAGCACCCCAGCGGGAGACCAGGAGACCCAGTACTTC	CASTPAGDQETQYF
many	TRBV4-2	TRBD1	TRBJ2-3	TGTGCCAGCAGCCCCCGACAGGGGTCGCAGTATTTT	CASSPRQGSQYF
few	TRBV7-2	NA	TRBJ2-2	TGTGCCAGCAGCTCTCAGCAGGGAGCCACCGGGGAGCTGTTTTTT	CASSSQQGATGELFF
NA	TRBV20-1	TRBD2	TRBJ2-7	TGCAGTGCTAGAGAGAGACCCTTACTAGCGGTCTCCTACGAGCAGTACTTC	CSARERPLLAVSYEQYF
many	TRBV5-1	TRBD2	TRBJ2-2	TGCGCCAGCAGCGATCCTGGGACTAGCGGACGGACCGGGGAGCTGTTTTTT	CASSDPGTSGRTGELFF
few	TRBV12-3/TRBV12-4	TRBD1	TRBJ1-5	TGTGCCAGCAGGGCCGGACAGGGCGGTTCTCAGCCCCAGCATTTT	CASRAGQGGSQPQHF
many	TRBV12-3/TRBV12-4	TRBD2	TRBJ2-3	TGTGCCAGCAGTTTCCTAGCGGGAGATACGCAGTATTTT	CASSFLAGDTQYF
many	TRBV19	TRBD1	TRBJ2-1	TGTGCCAGTCGAACAGGGGGGACCTACAATGAGCAGTTCTTC	CASRTGGTYNEQFF
many	TRBV18	NA	TRBJ2-1	TGTGCCAGCTCACCAGGCGGTAGCTTGGGGCGTGAGCAGTTCTTC	CASSPGGSLGREQFF
NA	TRBV7-2	TRBD2	TRBJ2-2	TGTGCCAGCAGGATGGGACTAGCAACCGGGGAGCTGTTTTTT	CASRMGLATGELFF
NA	TRBV4-3	TRBD2	TRBJ2-3	TGCGCCAGCAGCCAAAAAGGAAGTGCCGGGAGGGCCGGAGATACGCAGTATTTT	CASSQKGSAGRAGDTQYF
many	TRBV20-1	TRBD2	TRBJ2-3	TGCAGTACCAGATCGACTAGCGGTCGTACAGATACGCAGTATTTT	CSTRSTSGRTDTQYF
many	TRBV19	NA	TRBJ1-2	TGTGCCAGTAGTATAGGACGTTCCTACACCTTC	CASSIGRSYTF
many	TRBV20-1	TRBD2	TRBJ2-2	TGCAGTGCACCGGGACTAGCGGGTCGGGGAACCGGGGAGCTGTTTTTT	CSAPGLAGRGTGELFF
many	TRBV29-1	TRBD1	TRBJ1-1	TGCAGCGTGTACAGGGGCGTGAACACTGAAGCTTTCTTT	CSVYRGVNTEAFF
NA	TRBV2	NA	TRBJ1-1	TGTGCCAGCAGTGACAGGGAGTACACTGAAGCTTTCTTT	CASSDREYTEAFF
few	TRBV20-1	NA	TRBJ1-3	TGCAGTGCTACCCCCGGTATTAGGAGGAGAAACACCATATATTTT	CSATPGIRRRNTIYF
many	TRBV7-6	NA	TRBJ1-2	TGTGCCAGCAGCTTAAGTGTGGGTCAGGGAGGCTACACCTTC	CASSLSVGQGGYTF
many	TRBV12-3/TRBV12-4	TRBD2	TRBJ2-3	TGTGCCAGCAAAAGCGGGAGAAACACAGATACGCAGTATTTT	CASKSGRNTDTQYF
many	TRBV6-6	NA	TRBJ2-1	TGTGCCAGCAGTTACTCGACCCACAATGAGCAGTTCTTC	CASSYSTHNEQFF
many	TRBV3-1	NA	TRBJ2-7	TGTGCCAGCAGCCTCTCAGACTTCTCCTACGAGCAGTACTTC	CASSLSDFSYEQYF
few	TRBV6-2/TRBV6-3	NA	TRBJ2-7	TGTGCCAGCAGCCAACAGATATACGAGCAGTACTTC	CASSQQIYEQYF
NA	TRBV7-2	TRBD2	TRBJ2-1	TGTGCCAGCAGCTTGTCTCTAGCGGGAACCTATGAGCAGTTCTTC	CASSLSLAGTYEQFF
NA	TRBV20-1	NA	TRBJ2-3	TGCAGTGTCGGGGGCGGACATTTCACAGATACGCAGTATTTT	CSVGGGHFTDTQYF
NA	TRBV12-3/TRBV12-4	NA	TRBJ1-4	TGTGCCAGCAGTTTAGGGGACCGCAATGAAAAACTGTTTTTT	CASSLGDRNEKLFF
few	TRBV20-1	NA	TRBJ2-1	TGCAGTGCTAGAGACCTGACGCGGCAGGCCGATGAGCAGTTCTTC	CSARDLTRQADEQFF
many	TRBV7-2	NA	TRBJ2-1	TGTGCCAGCAGCCCTTCGGGGGCTGTCAATGAGCAGTTCTTC	CASSPSGAVNEQFF
few	TRBV14	NA	TRBJ2-5	TGTGCCAGCAGCCAAGATCTACGGGAGACCCAGTACTTC	CASSQDLRETQYF
many	TRBV5-5	NA	TRBJ2-1	TGTGCCAGCAGCGCCCTTTGGGCGGGGAGCTCCTACAATGAGCAGTTCTTC	CASSALWAGSSYNEQFF
few	TRBV6-2/TRBV6-3	NA	TRBJ1-2	TGTGCCAGCAGTTCGGTCGGCTATGGCTACACCTTC	CASSSVGYGYTF
few	TRBV6-2/TRBV6-3	TRBD1	TRBJ2-6	TGTGCCAGCAGTTATCCCGGGACAGGGGTAAGCGGGGCCAACGTCCTGACTTTC	CASSYPGTGVSGANVLTF
many	TRBV11-2	NA	TRBJ2-1	TGTGCCAGCAGCTCCAATCCTCGTAGGGCGGAACTCTCCTACAATGAGCAGTTCTTC	CASSSNPRRAELSYNEQFF
many	TRBV20-1	NA	TRBJ2-1	TGCAGTGCTAGTCCCCTAGCGTACAACACCTACAATGAGCAGTTCTTC	CSASPLAYNTYNEQFF